A single sample gave rise to the 22 T cell receptor beta chains below, sequenced in a study of T cell responses to AZD1222 COVID-19 vaccine. Generated by immunoSEQ multiplex PCR, the TCRdb table keeps only in-frame clones and is missing some. This sample has about 160,000 clones, with more than 75% found just once. The material sequenced was peripheral blood, taken 28 days after the second AZD1222 dose. Every receptor here comes from an adult who received the AZD1222 COVID-19 vaccine.

The chain has TRBV5-1 and TRBJ2-7; a possible D gene is TRBD2 (7 bases). Germline V lookup: CDR1 SGHRS, CDR2 YFSETQ. The CDR3 loop spans 14 amino acids. Trimming left V 5 bases short and J 7 bases short, with 19 bases between. CDR3 protein: CASRRFAGAVEQYF. The CDR3 nucleotides read TGCGCCAGCAGAAGATTCGCGGGGGCGGTGGAGCAGTACTTC.

This clone appeared once. The genes are TRBV4-1 and TRBJ2-3; weak D call: TRBD2 (5 bases). The V gene lost 8 bases and the J gene lost 0 bases, with 9 bases spanning the gap. Germline CDR1 reads MGHRA; CDR2 reads YSYEKL. The CDR3 spans 13 residues. The chain's CDR3 is CASREASTDTQYF. CDR3 DNA sequence: TGCGCCAGCCGGGAAGCGAGCACAGATACGCAGTATTTT.

The rearrangement links TRBV12-3 or TRBV12-4 to TRBJ1-6, with TRBD1 matching 7 bases. V lost 8 bases to trimming and J lost 6 bases; unmatched junction nucleotides: 4. The CDR3 is 13 residues long. This CDR3 reads CASLTGFNSPLHF. The CDR3 DNA sequence: TGTGCCAGCTTGACAGGGTTTAATTCACCCCTCCACTTT.

This clone showed up just once. The chain has TRBV19 and TRBJ1-3; TRBD1 is a possible D gene (5 bases). Looked up from germline, CDR1 is LNHDA and CDR2 is SQIVND (reference sequence). The V end lost 1 base, the J end lost 2 bases, and 6 bases lay between the germline ends. The CDR3 loop spans 14 amino acids. The CDR3 loop is CASSIGTTGNTIYF. The CDR3 nucleotides are TGTGCCAGTAGTATAGGGACAACTGGAAACACCATATATTTT.

The chain is built from TRBV6-5 and TRBJ2-7; D gene ambiguous. The CDR3 consists of 14 residues. Looked up from germline, CDR1 is MNHEY and CDR2 is SVGAGI. The V end lost 6 bases, the J end lost 2 bases, and 14 bases lay between the germline ends. The CDR3 loop is CASRRNLAAYEQYF. DNA of the CDR3: TGTGCCAGCAGACGAAACTTAGCCGCCTACGAGCAGTACTTC.

The chain carries TRBV29-1 and TRBJ1-1; a weak D match, TRBD1 (5 bases). The germline CDR1 and CDR2 sequences are SQVTM and ANQGSEA. The CDR3 covers 12 residues. The V and J ends lost 7 bases and 1 base respectively, with 10 bases between them. CDR3 residues: CSGDGANTEAFF. CDR3 nucleotide sequence: TGCAGCGGGGATGGGGCGAACACTGAAGCTTTCTTT.

The chain employs TRBV29-1 and TRBJ1-2, with 9 nucleotides matching TRBD1. The ends lost 7 bases at V and 7 bases at J; junction bases unmatched: 7. Germline V gene data show CDR1 as SQVTM and CDR2 as ANQGSEA. The CDR3 length is 12 residues. For the CDR3, the DNA is TGCAGCGCCCCCGGGACAGGGAGTGGCTACACCTTC. Translated: CSAPGTGSGYTF.

The V call is TRBV14, the J call TRBJ2-1; 8 nucleotides match TRBD2. Germline V gene sequence: CDR1 SGHDN, CDR2 FVKESK. The CDR3 sequence is 18 residues long. Unmatched junction bases numbered 12, after V lost 0 bases and J lost 5 bases. The DNA of the CDR3 is TGTGCCAGCAGCCAAGATCGGTTACGGACTAGCCGACACAATGAGCAGTTCTTC. Its translation: CASSQDRLRTSRHNEQFF.

The rearrangement links TRBV18 to TRBJ1-5; D call uncertain. The CDR3 contains 14 residues. Germline CDR1 KGHSH, CDR2 LQKENI. Trimming removed 3 bases at V and 2 bases at J, with 8 bases between. The CDR3 DNA reads as TGTGCCAGCTCACCGCTAGGTGGCAATCAGCCCCAGCATTTT. Protein product: CASSPLGGNQPQHF.

The chain recombines TRBV5-1 with TRBJ1-6; possible D gene TRBD1, 5 bases. The CDR3 length is 14 residues. CDR1 is SGHRS, CDR2 YFSETQ, per germline. The V and J ends lost 1 base and 6 bases respectively, with 8 bases between them. CDR3 residues: CASSLWDLNSPLHF. The CDR3 DNA reads as TGCGCCAGCAGCTTGTGGGACCTTAATTCACCCCTCCACTTT. Complete variable domain (other parts from reference TRBV5-1 and TRBJ1-6): KAGVTQTPRYLIKTRGQQVTLSCSPISGHRSVSWYQQTPGQGLQFLFEYFSETQRNKGNFPGRFSGRQFSNSRSEMNVSTLELGDSALYLCASSLWDLNSPLHFGNGTRLTVT.

The CDR3, as DNA: TGCAGTGCTAGTGGTAGGGCAGGGGCGAACACTGAAGCTTTCTTT. This codes for CSASGRAGANTEAFF. V is TRBV20-1 and J is TRBJ1-1; possibly TRBD1 for D (6 bases). The length of the CDR3 is 15 residues. Germline CDR1 reads DFQATT; CDR2 reads SNEGSKA (reference sequence). The V and J ends lost 3 bases and 1 base respectively, with 15 bases between them.

CDR3 residues: CASSYDRSGNTIYF. DNA for the CDR3: TGTGCCAGCAGTTATGACAGATCTGGAAACACCATATATTTT. This chain links TRBV6-5 with TRBJ1-3; possibly TRBD1 for D (5 bases). The CDR3 is made up of 14 amino acids. Per the germline V gene, CDR1 is MNHEY and CDR2 is SVGAGI. V lost 3 bases, J lost 1 base, and 7 bases lay in between.

The rearrangement joins TRBV11-2 to TRBJ1-1, with 7 bases lining up with TRBD1. V was clipped by 4 bases and J by 4 bases; unmatched bases: 6. Germline values: CDR1 SGHAT, CDR2 FQNNGV. This CDR3 has 14 residues. This chain's CDR3 is CASSSGRGRTEAFF. For the CDR3, the DNA is TGTGCCAGCAGCTCGGGGAGGGGGCGCACTGAAGCTTTCTTT.

The V and J genes are TRBV7-2 and TRBJ1-3; possible D gene TRBD1, 5 bases. The CDR3 covers 15 residues. The V and J ends lost 3 bases and 3 bases respectively, with 12 bases between them. The V gene's germline CDR1 is SGHTA and CDR2 FQGNSA. CDR3 sequence: CASSFSGQVGNTIYF. The CDR3, as DNA: TGTGCCAGCAGCTTCAGCGGACAAGTTGGAAACACCATATATTTT.

This chain links TRBV19 with TRBJ2-7; 9 bases match TRBD2. CDR1 is LNHDA and CDR2 is SQIVND in the germline V gene (reference sequence). V lost 2 bases and J lost 3; bases outside the gene matches: 2. The CDR3 contains 14 residues. The CDR3 sequence is CASSISRGGYEQYF. CDR3 nucleotide sequence: TGTGCCAGTAGTATATCGCGGGGGGGCTACGAGCAGTACTTC.

The table lists this clone with a count of one. The CDR3 here is CASSSTTLSTNTGELFF. CDR3 bases: TGTGCCAGCTCTTCCACTACGCTGTCAACGAACACCGGGGAGCTGTTTTTT. The J gene is TRBJ2-2, the V gene TRBV18, with unresolved D. V lost 6 bases, J lost 0 bases, and 17 bases lay in between. The CDR3 length is 17 residues. From germline, CDR1 is KGHSH and CDR2 LQKENI.

The chain joins TRBV7-8 to TRBJ2-2; TRBD1 matches at 7 bases. The CDR3 length is 15 residues. Per the germline V gene, CDR1 is SGHVS and CDR2 is FQNEAQ. The V segment lost 6 bases and the J segment 5 bases; nucleotides outside the gene matches: 9. The CDR3 nucleotides are TGTGCCAGCAGTGACCGACAGGGTGGTACCGGGGAGCTGTTTTTT. Translated: CASSDRQGGTGELFF.

The chain has TRBV27 and TRBJ2-7; 9 nucleotides match TRBD1. The J segment lost 2 bases and the V segment lost 6 bases, leaving 5 bases of the junction unmatched. The CDR3 covers 14 residues. CDR1 is MNHEY and CDR2 is SMNVEV in the germline V gene (reference sequence). CDR3 coding DNA: TGTGCCAGCAGGACAGGGGGTATCGCCTACGAGCAGTACTTC. Translation gives CASRTGGIAYEQYF.

The chain links TRBV27 to TRBJ1-5; no clear D gene. CDR3 length: 11 amino acids. CDR1 MNHEY and CDR2 SMNVEV come from the germline V gene (reference sequence). V was clipped by 8 bases and J by 6 bases, with 8 bases between them. CDR3 loop: CASCAGQPQHF. The CDR3 nucleotides read TGTGCCAGCTGCGCCGGTCAGCCCCAGCATTTT.

This chain uses TRBV6-5 with TRBJ2-2; 7 positions match TRBD2. CDR1 is MNHEY and CDR2 is SVGAGI in the germline V gene. The CDR3 is made up of 15 amino acids. The trim removed 6 bases at V and 3 bases at J, leaving 7 bases unmatched. CDR3 bases: TGTGCCAGCAGCCCCGGACTAGGCGACACCGGGGAGCTGTTTTTT. It specifies CASSPGLGDTGELFF.

This clone was seen at least ten times. The gene calls are TRBV7-9 and TRBJ1-5; D remains unclear. V lost 1 base, J lost 3 bases, and 10 bases lay in between. The CDR3 contains 15 residues. CDR1 is SEHNR and CDR2 is FQNEAQ in the germline V gene (reference sequence). CDR3 sequence reads: CASSLESETNQPQHF. For the CDR3, the DNA is TGTGCCAGCAGCTTAGAGTCAGAGACCAATCAGCCCCAGCATTTT.

V gene TRBV7-9 combines with J gene TRBJ1-5; D gene ambiguous. This CDR3 has 14 amino acids. V lost 5 bases to trimming and J lost 1 base, with 9 bases between them. Germline V CDR1 and CDR2: SEHNR, FQNEAQ (reference sequence). The CDR3 loop reads CASSRPGSNQPQHF. CDR3 DNA: TGTGCCAGCAGCCGCCCTGGGAGCAATCAGCCCCAGCATTTT.